Following are 4 T cell receptor beta chains from one sample sequenced in a study of siplizumab effects on memory and regulatory T cells. This table comes from immunoSEQ multiplex PCR, and its TCRdb copy is limited to in-frame clones, with some not included. The table lists about 100,000 clones, roughly 94% of them singletons, with 1% to 1.5% in the top ten. Sequencing was performed on non-Treg CD4+ T cells sorted from blood. The receptors derive from a human donor in good health.

The rearrangement joins TRBV6-7 to TRBJ2-2; no clear D gene. TRBV6-7 is sorted into the ORF group, with uncertain function. Trimming left V 8 bases short and J 1 base short, with 8 bases between. This CDR3 has 13 residues. DNA for the CDR3: TGTGCCAGCGTGTTACAGAACACCGGGGAGCTGTTTTTT. This gives the protein CASVLQNTGELFF.

The chain has TRBV6-5 and TRBJ2-2, with D unresolved. The CDR3 spans 16 residues. Germline V gene lookup returns CDR1 MNHEY and CDR2 SVGAGI. Trimming cost V 0 bases and J 0 bases, with 8 bases left between them. The CDR3 sequence is CASSYSRRTNTGELFF. The CDR3 DNA sequence: TGTGCCAGCAGTTACTCGCGGCGAACGAACACCGGGGAGCTGTTTTTT.

The chain employs TRBV27 and TRBJ2-7, with D possibly being TRBD1 (6 bases). V was shortened by 5 bases and J by 0 bases, with 11 bases between the two germline ends. This CDR3 has 14 residues. Germline-derived CDR1 and CDR2 are MNHEY and SMNVEV (reference sequence). The CDR3, as DNA: TGTGCCAGCAGTGTTCAGGGACACTCCTACGAGCAGTACTTC. Translation gives CASSVQGHSYEQYF.

The V and J genes are TRBV5-5 and TRBJ1-2; D is unclear. Trimming stripped 0 bases from V and 4 bases from J, with 13 bases between. The CDR3 length is 15 residues. Germline CDR1 and CDR2: SGHKS and YYEKEE (reference sequence). The chain's CDR3 is CASSLEVRSFYGYTF. DNA for the CDR3: TGTGCCAGCAGCTTGGAGGTCCGCTCCTTCTATGGCTACACCTTC.